This TCR beta chain was obtained from a study of T-cell memory formation after mild COVID-19 (dated by TCRdb to about 2021). Concerning the study at large: Most TCR sequence clusters were specific to one of the two donors. In a couple of donors, T-cell clones that expanded and contracted after mild COVID-19 were followed by sequencing TCRalpha and TCRbeta repertoires longitudinally. The cohort comprised two young, previously healthy adult volunteers, one female and one male.

Counted from cysteine to phenylalanine, this CDR3 has 15 amino acids. Only the CDR3 portion is preserved as DNA: 45 bases, with reading frame beginning at the first base. V is cut by 3 bases and J by 10 bases, and the space between the germline ends is 16 bases. Sequencing was performed on an Illumina NovaSeq 6000. TCRalpha and TCRbeta cDNA libraries were constructed by 5'RACE with constant-segment primers, with sample barcodes and unique molecular identifiers being introduced. Trizol reagent was used to extract RNA from every sample. Library amplification was performed in two PCR steps, and a second sample barcode and Illumina TruSeq adapters were introduced in the second step. The libraries were sequenced on an Illumina NovaSeq using 2 x 150 bp paired-end reads. As for the authors' bioinformatics: With migec v1.2.7, reads were demultiplexed and then collapsed into UMI-guided consensus sequences. Using mixcr v2.1.11, UMI consensuses were aligned to TRA and TRB V and J templates and then assembled into clonotypes. Clonotypes were classified as expanded or contracted when called significant by both edgeR and NoisET, with noise models trained on biological replicates. For edgeR calls, a false discovery rate-adjusted p below 0.01 and a log2 fold-change threshold of 1 were applied. PCA with hierarchical clustering of max-normalized trajectories of the 1000 most abundant clonotypes was used as exploratory dynamics analysis. Separately sequenced CD4+ and CD8+ repertoires were used to assign a CD4 or CD8 phenotype to each responding clone. The public reads were reprocessed in TCRdb via fastp at Q25 and MiXCR, keeping in-frame beta chains. Here each entry gathers all rows of one CDR3 protein and keeps the most common genes and DNA. TCRdb, rather than the study authors, made the V and J calls. For this sample there are about 350,000 distinct CDR3 sequences; roughly 15% appear just once. The ten largest clones represent about a fifth of the sample.

Ficoll-Paque density gradient centrifugation was the method used to isolate PBMCs. Overall results and qualifications from the work: Only two mild cases were covered in the study, and larger cohorts including severe cases with pre-infection samples were considered necessary. Clones that contracted from day 15 to 85 showed balanced CD4/CD8 phenotypes, whereas a second wave of clones that expanded from day 15 to 37 leaned towards CD4+. Contracting CD4+ clones were found mainly in CM and EM memory subsets, while CD8+ clones were enriched in EMRA. Some responding clones were found in pre-infection memory, which suggests that pre-existing cross-reactive memory T cells took part in the SARS-CoV-2 response. Whether the second-wave clones peaking on day 37 were SARS-CoV-2 specific was not confirmed.

A word on this clonotype: Its antigen is unknown. No base quality information exists; no much larger clone differs at one position.

The sequence was obtained from a man aged 18 to 30 who had mild COVID-19 (a few samples of this study predate the infection). The sample titles of this study are shuffled in the database, so cell type and time point are left out; the donor was told from shared clones. Sequenced: PBMCs or a T cell subset sorted from them (not recorded which). The chain was built from TRBV12-3 or TRBV12-4 and TRBJ1-6; a confident D gene designation cannot be given. CDR3 loop: CASSLLRTAASPLHF. The DNA sequence follows: TGTGCCAGCAGTTTGCTCCGCACCGCCGCGTCACCCCTCCACTTT.